A selection of T cell receptor beta chains follows, all from one sample in a study of T cells after yellow fever vaccination. TCRdb processed the 5' RACE reads anew with MiXCR; each CDR3 protein has one entry. The profile shows a few hundred thousand distinct CDR3 sequences, approximately 10% of them singletons. Here the sequenced sample was PBMCs, taken on the day of the first yellow fever vaccination. All receptors come from a man aged 18 to 29 who received the YFV17D yellow fever vaccine. Both conserved end residues are part of each CDR3. D genes are given only for firm matches. Expanded clones get a size class; other rows say once, few or many, or leave the size out.

d_call: .; j_call: TRBJ2-1; v_call: TRBV7-9; clone_size: many; cdr3_nt: TGTGCCAGCAGCTGGGACGAGCAGTTCTTC; cdr3_aa: CASSWDEQFF
d_call: TRBD2; j_call: TRBJ2-7; v_call: TRBV3-1; clone_size: few; cdr3_nt: TGTGCCAGCAGCCAAGTGGACACGGGGGGCTACGAGCAGTACTTC; cdr3_aa: CASSQVDTGGYEQYF
d_call: TRBD2; j_call: TRBJ2-6; v_call: TRBV5-1; clone_size: few; cdr3_nt: TGCGCCAGCAGCTTGGGACTAGCGGCCAACGTCCTGACTTTC; cdr3_aa: CASSLGLAANVLTF
d_call: TRBD2; j_call: TRBJ2-3; v_call: TRBV7-3; clone_size: .; cdr3_nt: TGTGCCAGCAGCTTCCGGGGGGGGCGAGGAGATACGCAGTATTTT; cdr3_aa: CASSFRGGRGDTQYF
d_call: .; j_call: TRBJ1-4; v_call: TRBV7-9; clone_size: few; cdr3_nt: TGTGCCAGCAGCCCACCCGGGGGGGAAAAACTGTTTTTT; cdr3_aa: CASSPPGGEKLFF
d_call: TRBD2; j_call: TRBJ2-7; v_call: TRBV20-1; clone_size: .; cdr3_nt: TGCAGAGCTAGCGGGGGGGCGGGGGAGCAGTACTTC; cdr3_aa: CRASGGAGEQYF
d_call: .; j_call: TRBJ1-6; v_call: TRBV5-4; clone_size: .; cdr3_nt: TGTGCCAGCAGCTTGCGGCAGGGGACTTATTCACCCCTCCACTTT; cdr3_aa: CASSLRQGTYSPLHF
d_call: .; j_call: TRBJ1-4; v_call: TRBV4-3; clone_size: .; cdr3_nt: TGCGCCAGCAGCCAAGATCGGGGCAGGGGAGATGAAAAACTGTTTTTT; cdr3_aa: CASSQDRGRGDEKLFF
d_call: TRBD1; j_call: TRBJ2-1; v_call: TRBV5-1; clone_size: many; cdr3_nt: TGCGCCAGCAGCCCCGGGACAGGGGTATACAATGAGCAGTTCTTC; cdr3_aa: CASSPGTGVYNEQFF
d_call: .; j_call: TRBJ1-2; v_call: TRBV5-1; clone_size: few; cdr3_nt: TGCGCCAGCAGCCCCGAGGGGAATGGCTACACCTTC; cdr3_aa: CASSPEGNGYTF
d_call: .; j_call: TRBJ2-3; v_call: TRBV7-3; clone_size: .; cdr3_nt: TGTGCCAGCAGCTCCGCTGGCGGAAATACGCAGTATTTT; cdr3_aa: CASSSAGGNTQYF
d_call: TRBD2; j_call: TRBJ2-1; v_call: TRBV20-1; clone_size: .; cdr3_nt: TGCAGTGCTTCGCTAGCGGGGGGGCGCAATGAGCAGTTCTTC; cdr3_aa: CSASLAGGRNEQFF
d_call: .; j_call: TRBJ1-4; v_call: TRBV5-1; clone_size: .; cdr3_nt: TGCGCCAGCAGCTTGGAGGGGCGGGGGACTAATGAAAAACTGTTTTTT; cdr3_aa: CASSLEGRGTNEKLFF
d_call: .; j_call: TRBJ2-7; v_call: TRBV6-5; clone_size: few; cdr3_nt: TGTGCCAGCAGTTACCCAGCGTCGGACTCCTACGAGCAGTACTTC; cdr3_aa: CASSYPASDSYEQYF
d_call: .; j_call: TRBJ2-5; v_call: TRBV11-2; clone_size: few; cdr3_nt: TGTGCCAGCAGTGGGACGGCCCGAGTGGAGACCCAGTACTTC; cdr3_aa: CASSGTARVETQYF
d_call: .; j_call: TRBJ1-3; v_call: TRBV11-2; clone_size: .; cdr3_nt: TGTGCCAGCAGCTTATTGTGGGGCGCGTCGGCTCTTGTGAACACCATATATTTT; cdr3_aa: CASSLLWGASALVNTIYF
d_call: .; j_call: TRBJ1-1; v_call: TRBV7-8; clone_size: .; cdr3_nt: TGTGCCAGCAGCTTAGAGACAGTAAGAGTAGGGACTGAAGCTTTCTTT; cdr3_aa: CASSLETVRVGTEAFF
d_call: TRBD1; j_call: TRBJ2-3; v_call: TRBV29-1; clone_size: .; cdr3_nt: TGCAGCGTTGAAGGTCCAGGGGGTGGCACAGATACGCAGTATTTT; cdr3_aa: CSVEGPGGGTDTQYF
d_call: .; j_call: TRBJ1-1; v_call: TRBV7-9; clone_size: few; cdr3_nt: TGTGCCAGCAGCTCCATTGAAGCTTTCTTT; cdr3_aa: CASSSIEAFF
d_call: TRBD2; j_call: TRBJ2-2; v_call: TRBV5-1; clone_size: many; cdr3_nt: TGCGCCAGCAGCTTGACTAGCGGGTACACCGGGGAGCTGTTTTTT; cdr3_aa: CASSLTSGYTGELFF
d_call: TRBD1; j_call: TRBJ1-1; v_call: TRBV7-9; clone_size: few; cdr3_nt: TGTGCCAGCAGGCCCGGGACAGGGGGCCCGGAAGCTTTCTTT; cdr3_aa: CASRPGTGGPEAFF
d_call: .; j_call: TRBJ1-3; v_call: TRBV10-3; clone_size: .; cdr3_nt: TGTGCCATCAATCGAGAGGCGGACTCTGGAAACACCATATATTTT; cdr3_aa: CAINREADSGNTIYF
d_call: .; j_call: TRBJ2-1; v_call: TRBV28; clone_size: .; cdr3_nt: TGTGCCAGCAGTTTGTTATGGCGCTCCTACAATGAGCAGTTCTTC; cdr3_aa: CASSLLWRSYNEQFF
d_call: .; j_call: TRBJ2-1; v_call: TRBV6-1; clone_size: .; cdr3_nt: TGTGCCAGCAGTGAAACCGCAGGGGCGGGGCGACTTGAGCAGTTCTTC; cdr3_aa: CASSETAGAGRLEQFF
d_call: .; j_call: TRBJ2-3; v_call: TRBV7-9; clone_size: few; cdr3_nt: TGTGCCAGCAGCCTGTGGGGTAGATCTAGCACAGATACGCAGTATTTT; cdr3_aa: CASSLWGRSSTDTQYF
d_call: TRBD2; j_call: TRBJ2-3; v_call: TRBV7-3; clone_size: .; cdr3_nt: TGTGCCAGCAGCGACTCGGGACTAAGCACAGATACGCAGTATTTT; cdr3_aa: CASSDSGLSTDTQYF
d_call: .; j_call: TRBJ1-1; v_call: TRBV6-5; clone_size: .; cdr3_nt: TGTGCCAGCAGTTGGGAGGGGAGGGACACTGAAGCTTTCTTT; cdr3_aa: CASSWEGRDTEAFF
d_call: .; j_call: TRBJ1-2; v_call: TRBV4-2; clone_size: few; cdr3_nt: TGTGCCAGCAGCCCCCTGGGGGAGGGCTTGTATGGCTACACCTTC; cdr3_aa: CASSPLGEGLYGYTF
d_call: .; j_call: TRBJ2-7; v_call: TRBV11-2; clone_size: few; cdr3_nt: TGTGCCAGCAGCTTAGACCCCCCCGGGGCTGGCTACGAGCAGTACTTC; cdr3_aa: CASSLDPPGAGYEQYF
d_call: .; j_call: TRBJ2-2; v_call: TRBV9; clone_size: .; cdr3_nt: TGTGCCAGCAGCGTTGGGAGTCCGAACACCGGGGAGCTGTTTTTT; cdr3_aa: CASSVGSPNTGELFF
d_call: .; j_call: TRBJ1-6; v_call: TRBV12-3/TRBV12-4; clone_size: .; cdr3_nt: TGTGCCAGCAGCGGACAGCTGAATTCACCCCTCCACTTT; cdr3_aa: CASSGQLNSPLHF
d_call: .; j_call: TRBJ2-3; v_call: TRBV28; clone_size: few; cdr3_nt: TGTGCCAGCAGTTTATGGTACAGGTTTGGAGATACGCAGTATTTT; cdr3_aa: CASSLWYRFGDTQYF
d_call: .; j_call: TRBJ2-3; v_call: TRBV9; clone_size: .; cdr3_nt: TGTGCCAGCAGCAATCATGGCACAGATACGCAGTATTTT; cdr3_aa: CASSNHGTDTQYF
d_call: TRBD2; j_call: TRBJ2-7; v_call: TRBV4-3; clone_size: .; cdr3_nt: TGCGCCAGCAGCCAAACTGGGACTAGCGGTTCCTACGAGCAGTACTTC; cdr3_aa: CASSQTGTSGSYEQYF
d_call: TRBD1; j_call: TRBJ2-2; v_call: TRBV6-1; clone_size: .; cdr3_nt: TGTGCCAGCAGTGACAGGGGGCCCGACACCGGGGAGCTGTTTTTT; cdr3_aa: CASSDRGPDTGELFF
d_call: TRBD1; j_call: TRBJ2-3; v_call: TRBV5-1; clone_size: few; cdr3_nt: TGCGCCAGCAGCCCTCCGACAGGGGGCAACACAGATACGCAGTATTTT; cdr3_aa: CASSPPTGGNTDTQYF
d_call: .; j_call: TRBJ1-3; v_call: TRBV5-1; clone_size: many; cdr3_nt: TGCGCCAGCAGCGATGTAAGCTCTGGAAACACCATATATTTT; cdr3_aa: CASSDVSSGNTIYF
d_call: TRBD1; j_call: TRBJ2-5; v_call: TRBV12-3/TRBV12-4; clone_size: .; cdr3_nt: TGTGCCAGCAGTTTAATCGAGGGACAGTCATTCCAAGAGACCCAGTACTTC; cdr3_aa: CASSLIEGQSFQETQYF
d_call: .; j_call: TRBJ2-7; v_call: TRBV7-9; clone_size: .; cdr3_nt: TGTGCCAGCAGCTCATTGATTTTCGAGCAGTACTTC; cdr3_aa: CASSSLIFEQYF
d_call: .; j_call: TRBJ2-7; v_call: TRBV5-1; clone_size: few; cdr3_nt: TGCGCCAGCACCGGACAGTCTAAAAACGAGCAGTACTTC; cdr3_aa: CASTGQSKNEQYF
d_call: TRBD2; j_call: TRBJ2-5; v_call: TRBV6-1; clone_size: .; cdr3_nt: TGTGCCAGCACCCGCCCCCAGCGGGGGGTACAAGAGACCCAGTACTTC; cdr3_aa: CASTRPQRGVQETQYF
d_call: .; j_call: TRBJ1-2; v_call: TRBV18; clone_size: .; cdr3_nt: TGTGCCAGCTCCGGGGCCAGGGGCTATGGCTACACCTTC; cdr3_aa: CASSGARGYGYTF
d_call: TRBD1; j_call: TRBJ1-2; v_call: TRBV24-1; clone_size: few; cdr3_nt: TGTGCCACCAGTGGATCGAAGACAGGGGGACAGGGCTACACCTTC; cdr3_aa: CATSGSKTGGQGYTF
d_call: .; j_call: TRBJ1-1; v_call: TRBV19; clone_size: .; cdr3_nt: TGTGCCAGTAGTAATAGGGTAGGCACTGAAGATTTCTTT; cdr3_aa: CASSNRVGTEDFF
d_call: .; j_call: TRBJ2-7; v_call: TRBV6-2/TRBV6-3; clone_size: .; cdr3_nt: TGTGCCAGCAGCTCAGGGGCCTGGACTTCCTACGAGCAGTACTTC; cdr3_aa: CASSSGAWTSYEQYF
d_call: .; j_call: TRBJ1-1; v_call: TRBV9; clone_size: few; cdr3_nt: TGTGCCAGCAGCGTATCAGGGGTCACTGAAGCTTTCTTT; cdr3_aa: CASSVSGVTEAFF
d_call: .; j_call: TRBJ2-5; v_call: TRBV25-1; clone_size: few; cdr3_nt: TGTGCCAGCAGTGAATCCGAGACAAGTAAAGAGACCCAGTACTTC; cdr3_aa: CASSESETSKETQYF
d_call: .; j_call: TRBJ2-5; v_call: TRBV5-4; clone_size: .; cdr3_nt: TGTGCCAGCAGCTTACAGGCTCGGGAGACCCAGTACTTC; cdr3_aa: CASSLQARETQYF
d_call: TRBD1; j_call: TRBJ1-5; v_call: TRBV27; clone_size: .; cdr3_nt: TGTGCCAGCAGTCCACAGGGGTACTATCAGCCCCAGCATTTT; cdr3_aa: CASSPQGYYQPQHF
d_call: .; j_call: TRBJ1-4; v_call: TRBV27; clone_size: .; cdr3_nt: TGCACCAGCAGTTTATCGGAGGGGGGAGAAAAACTGTTTTTT; cdr3_aa: CTSSLSEGGEKLFF
d_call: TRBD1; j_call: TRBJ2-5; v_call: TRBV28; clone_size: few; cdr3_nt: TGTGCCAGCAGTCTTTTGGACAGGGGGCTTAAGACCCAGTACTTC; cdr3_aa: CASSLLDRGLKTQYF
d_call: .; j_call: TRBJ1-1; v_call: TRBV20-1; clone_size: .; cdr3_nt: TGCAGTGCTCCTTACAGGGACACTGAAGCTTTCTTT; cdr3_aa: CSAPYRDTEAFF
d_call: .; j_call: TRBJ1-5; v_call: TRBV7-8; clone_size: .; cdr3_nt: TGTGCCAGCACCCTCGACGGAAACAATCAGCCCCAGCATTTT; cdr3_aa: CASTLDGNNQPQHF